This T cell receptor (beta chain) was obtained from a study of shared clonotypes between healthy human individuals. Whole-study results and caveats: Several donors shared about 5% of their naive CD4 clonotypes.

Germline V lookup: CDR1 MNHNS, CDR2 SASEGT. Between the trimmed V and J ends, which lost 3 bases and 4 bases, there was a span of 9 bases. CDR3 length equals 13 residues. Comments on this clone: Its specificity is unknown.

TCRdb's table, derived via immunoSEQ multiplex PCR, lists solely in-frame clones and lacks some. The sample lists some 2.3 million clones, 85% to 95% seen once, with 0.39% in the top ten. The receptor comes from a man younger than 35 in good health. Some clones in this sample may be carry-over from other donors' samples. The chain combines TRBV6-1 with TRBJ1-2; D uncertain. Sample: naive CD4+ T cells from PBMCs. This sample's subset: CD45RA+ positively selected. The CDR3 DNA is TGTGCCAGCAGTGAGCGGTCGACCTATGGCTACACCTTC. As protein: CASSERSTYGYTF.